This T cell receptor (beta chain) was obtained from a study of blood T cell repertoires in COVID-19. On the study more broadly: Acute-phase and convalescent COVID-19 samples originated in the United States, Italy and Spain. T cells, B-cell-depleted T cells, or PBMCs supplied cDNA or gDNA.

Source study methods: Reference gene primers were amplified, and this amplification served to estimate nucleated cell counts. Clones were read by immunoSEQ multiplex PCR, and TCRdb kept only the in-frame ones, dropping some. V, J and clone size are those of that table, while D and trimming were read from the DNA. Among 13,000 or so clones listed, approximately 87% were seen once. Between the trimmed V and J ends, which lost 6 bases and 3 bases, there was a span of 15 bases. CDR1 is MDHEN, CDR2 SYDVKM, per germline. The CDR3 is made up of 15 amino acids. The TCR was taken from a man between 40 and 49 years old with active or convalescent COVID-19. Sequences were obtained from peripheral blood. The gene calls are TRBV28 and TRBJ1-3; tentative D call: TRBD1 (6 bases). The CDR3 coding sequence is TGTGCCAGCAGGCGAATGGGGGCGTTTGGAAACACCATATATTTT. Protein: CASRRMGAFGNTIYF.